These T cell receptor beta chains were read from a single sample in a study of type 1 and type 2 diabetes patients. One entry per CDR3 protein results from TCRdb running MiXCR on the multiplex PCR reads. Among about 270,000 distinct CDR3 sequences listed, more than 45% were seen once. Sequencing was performed on peripheral blood mononuclear cells (PBMCs). These TCRs come from a man younger than 35 with type 2 diabetes. The conserved cysteine and the conserved F or W are not part of the CDR3 here.

J gene: TRBJ2-1
V gene: TRBV20-1
CDR3 protein: SARVPGGGYNEQF

J gene: TRBJ2-1
V gene: TRBV28
CDR3 protein: ASSWTSGFMNEQF

J gene: TRBJ2-5
V gene: TRBV6-2/TRBV6-3
CDR3 protein: ASRNPRAQGAETQY

J gene: TRBJ2-7
V gene: TRBV19
CDR3 protein: ASSIGGSSRAYEQY

J gene: TRBJ2-4
V gene: TRBV2
CDR3 protein: ASSVYRGQEVN

J gene: TRBJ1-1
V gene: TRBV7-9
CDR3 protein: ASSQEIQGYKNTEAF

J gene: TRBJ1-1
V gene: TRBV4-2
CDR3 protein: ASSLEPGTVNTEAF

J gene: TRBJ2-7
V gene: TRBV2
CDR3 protein: ASSSGDVSYEQY

J gene: TRBJ2-2
V gene: TRBV25-1
CDR3 protein: ASRGTGGTGELF

J gene: TRBJ2-5
V gene: TRBV4-1
CDR3 protein: ASSQDPGTGGEETQY

J gene: TRBJ2-5
V gene: TRBV7-8
CDR3 protein: ASSLLSGGHGTKTQY

J gene: TRBJ2-7
V gene: TRBV27
CDR3 protein: ASSSEHPGTGVAEQY

J gene: TRBJ1-5
V gene: TRBV4-3
CDR3 protein: ASSQDSGIQPQH

J gene: TRBJ2-2
V gene: TRBV7-2
CDR3 protein: ASSQNVVGGTGELL

J gene: TRBJ2-3
V gene: TRBV2
CDR3 protein: ASRSAARTTTDTQY

J gene: TRBJ2-5
V gene: TRBV7-3
CDR3 protein: ASSTLWTSGEQETQY

J gene: TRBJ2-7
V gene: TRBV19
CDR3 protein: ASSRPGGSSYEQY

J gene: TRBJ2-6
V gene: TRBV2
CDR3 protein: ASQSVRFSGANVLT

J gene: TRBJ1-5
V gene: TRBV30
CDR3 protein: AWSLENSNQPQH

J gene: TRBJ2-7
V gene: TRBV7-2
CDR3 protein: ASSLGGLSFYEQY

J gene: TRBJ2-1
V gene: TRBV28
CDR3 protein: AIQLGFGNEQF

J gene: TRBJ2-7
V gene: TRBV13
CDR3 protein: AIQKAHSPTEQY

J gene: TRBJ2-5
V gene: TRBV25-1
CDR3 protein: ASSRQFQETQY

J gene: TRBJ2-5
V gene: TRBV7-3
CDR3 protein: ASSLSNNQETQY

J gene: TRBJ2-3
V gene: TRBV7-3
CDR3 protein: ASSLGGPGTDTQY

J gene: TRBJ2-5
V gene: TRBV2
CDR3 protein: ASSLHRGETQY

J gene: TRBJ2-1
V gene: TRBV7-6
CDR3 protein: ASSLVGQGNEQF

J gene: TRBJ1-2
V gene: TRBV6-6
CDR3 protein: ATYRGEYGYT

J gene: TRBJ2-7
V gene: TRBV25-1
CDR3 protein: ASSSVGDYEQY

J gene: TRBJ2-3
V gene: TRBV11-3
CDR3 protein: ASSLGSELDTQY

J gene: TRBJ2-5
V gene: TRBV12-3/TRBV12-4
CDR3 protein: ASRAGQSRETQY

J gene: TRBJ2-7
V gene: TRBV19
CDR3 protein: ASQAGSHEQY

J gene: TRBJ1-1
V gene: TRBV25-1
CDR3 protein: ASSGGWTEAF

J gene: TRBJ2-2
V gene: TRBV15
CDR3 protein: ATSEGSGRGNTGELF

J gene: TRBJ1-1
V gene: TRBV7-6
CDR3 protein: ASSPTDVNTEAF

J gene: TRBJ2-1
V gene: TRBV6-5
CDR3 protein: ASSLGGTYNEQF

J gene: TRBJ1-1
V gene: TRBV19
CDR3 protein: ASHRGAGAMNTEAF

J gene: TRBJ2-7
V gene: TRBV30
CDR3 protein: AWSVLGTVSYEQY

J gene: TRBJ1-1
V gene: TRBV19
CDR3 protein: ASSIDGAKGTKAF

J gene: TRBJ1-2
V gene: TRBV6-5
CDR3 protein: ASSYGVGGSSNGYT

J gene: TRBJ2-1
V gene: TRBV7-9
CDR3 protein: ASSRQGEEQF

J gene: TRBJ1-5
V gene: TRBV7-2
CDR3 protein: ASSFKVDQPQH

J gene: TRBJ1-5
V gene: TRBV10-3
CDR3 protein: AISTTGKGGNQPQH

J gene: TRBJ2-7
V gene: TRBV7-8
CDR3 protein: ASSPGTTRGEQY

J gene: TRBJ1-1
V gene: TRBV19
CDR3 protein: ASSIGLLGTEAF

J gene: TRBJ2-1
V gene: TRBV19
CDR3 protein: ASGGHDNEQF